This passage covers 27 T cell receptor beta chains from one sample sequenced in a study of T cells in Graves' hyperthyroidism and ophthalmopathy. RNA transcripts provided the source from which TCR beta CDR3 regions were amplified. A first-round RT-PCR of the TCR CDR3 used the HTBI primer set. TCRdb re-called the multiplex PCR reads with MiXCR, one entry per CDR3 protein. Of hundreds of thousands of distinct CDR3 sequences listed, approximately 40% are singletons. What was sequenced was blood. The receptor source for this set is a young man with Graves' hyperthyroidism.

This clonotype was found many times. The chain combines TRBV2 with TRBJ1-5, with 10 bases lining up with TRBD1. Per the germline V gene, CDR1 is SNHLY and CDR2 is FYNNEI. CDR3 length: 16 amino acids. The V and J ends lost 6 bases and 2 bases, in that order; junction bases with no gene match: 7. CDR3 nucleotide sequence: TGTGCCAGCAGACAGGGACAGGGGTATGGCAATCAGCCCCAGCATTTT. Its translation is CASRQGQGYGNQPQHF.

This clonotype was counted ten times or more. This chain links TRBV7-9 with TRBJ2-7; 11 bases map to TRBD1. The germline gives CDR1 SEHNR, CDR2 FQNEAQ (reference sequence). J was trimmed by 7 bases and V by 4 bases; bases with no gene match: 9. This CDR3 is built from 15 residues. The CDR3 spells CASSSLGQGVGEQYF. In DNA, the CDR3 is TGTGCCAGCAGCTCCCTGGGACAGGGGGTAGGGGAGCAGTACTTC.

This clonotype was counted at least ten times. The V gene is TRBV10-3, the J gene TRBJ1-1, with unresolved D. V lost 8 bases and J lost 3, with 7 bases in between. Germline V gives CDR1 ENHRY, CDR2 SYGVKD. The CDR3 totals 11 residues. The CDR3 region is CAIRRDTEAFF. The DNA for the CDR3 is TGTGCCATCCGTCGGGACACTGAAGCTTTCTTT.

The chain is built from TRBV7-4 and TRBJ1-1; no reliable D call. Looked up from germline, CDR1 is SGHVT and CDR2 is SQSDAQ. The V end lost 0 bases, the J end lost 3 bases, and 11 bases lay between the germline ends. The CDR3 has 15 residues. The CDR3: CASSLAGSEHTEAFF. The CDR3 region has the DNA TGTGCCAGCAGCTTAGCAGGGAGTGAACACACTGAAGCTTTCTTT.

This rearrangement joins TRBV19 to TRBJ2-2, with 7 positions matching TRBD1. Germline values: CDR1 LNHDA, CDR2 SQIVND (reference sequence). The CDR3 is 16 residues long. Unmatched junction bases numbered 8, after V lost 7 bases and J lost 0 bases. As DNA, the CDR3 is TGTGCCAGTACCTCCGGACAGGCATCGAACACCGGGGAGCTGTTTTTT. As protein: CASTSGQASNTGELFF.

This clonotype appeared a few times. The rearrangement links TRBV9 to TRBJ1-1, with 8 bases aligning to TRBD1. CDR1 SGDLS and CDR2 YYNGEE come from the germline V gene. CDR3 length: 15 residues. Trimming cost V 3 bases and J 2 bases; bases outside gene matches: 6. CDR3 sequence: CASSDLTGVNTEAFF. The CDR3 nucleotides are TGTGCCAGCAGCGACCTGACAGGGGTTAACACTGAAGCTTTCTTT.

Note on this clonotype: The junction shows a germline mismatch at one end, possibly a read error. This chain connects TRBV7-8 to TRBJ2-7; D remains unclear. Germline CDR1 is SGHVS and CDR2 is FQNEAQ. This CDR3 has 13 amino acids. CDR3 amino acids: CASSQEIGGEQYF. The CDR3, as DNA: TGCGCCAGCAGCCAGGAGATTGGCGGCGAGCAGTACTTC.

The chain employs TRBV20-1 and TRBJ1-5; weak D call: TRBD1 (5 bases). This CDR3 has 18 amino acids. V lost 0 bases and J lost 1, with 19 bases in between. CDR1 DFQATT and CDR2 SNEGSKA come from the germline V gene (reference sequence). The CDR3 spells CSAREAGGGDRSNQPQHF. For the CDR3, the DNA is TGCAGTGCTAGAGAAGCCGGGGGGGGAGATCGGAGCAATCAGCCCCAGCATTTT.

J is TRBJ2-5 and V is TRBV15; D tentatively fits TRBD1 or TRBD2 (7 bases each). V shed 3 bases and J shed 4 bases, with 15 bases lying between them. The germline gives CDR1 LNHNV, CDR2 YYDKDF (reference sequence). The CDR3 contains 15 residues. The CDR3: CATSSRQGGGETQYF. DNA for the CDR3: TGTGCCACCAGCAGCAGACAGGGAGGGGGAGAGACCCAGTACTTC.

The chain carries TRBV6-1 and TRBJ1-2, with 8 bases matching TRBD1. Germline V gives CDR1 MNHNS, CDR2 SASEGT. This CDR3 is built from 14 residues. With 2 bases clipped from V and 8 bases from J, the junction kept 7 bases outside the gene matches. The DNA for the CDR3 is TGTGCCAGCAGTGAAAGTACAGGGGGAGACGGCTACACCTTC. Translating gives CASSESTGGDGYTF.

The V gene is TRBV7-2, the J gene TRBJ1-6; D remains unclear. The CDR3 extends over 12 amino acids. V lost 5 bases, J lost 5 bases, and 4 bases lay in between. Germline V gene data show CDR1 as SGHTA and CDR2 as FQGNSA. Here the CDR3 reads CASSGHNSPLHF. CDR3 nucleotides: TGTGCCAGCAGCGGACATAATTCACCCCTCCACTTT.

V is TRBV12-3 or TRBV12-4 and J is TRBJ1-6; tentative D call: TRBD1 (6 bases). The CDR3 totals 14 residues. Between the trimmed V and J ends, which lost 9 bases and 7 bases, there was a span of 16 bases. The CDR3 DNA reads TGTGCCAGTTCGAAGGGGGGCGAGAATTCACCCCTCCACTTT. It is translated as CASSKGGENSPLHF.

This chain links TRBV13 with TRBJ2-5; TRBD1 matches at 7 bases. The CDR3 runs to 13 residues. The germline gives CDR1 PRHDT, CDR2 FYEKMQ (reference sequence). V dropped 11 bases and J dropped 2; count of bases not matched to a gene: 8. The CDR3 nucleotides are TGTGCCGCGACGAGGGACAGACAAGAGACCCAGTACTTC. Amino acid sequence: CAATRDRQETQYF.

This clonotype was seen a few times. V usage is TRBV6-6 and J usage is TRBJ1-5, with a weak D call TRBD1 (6 bases). The germline CDR1 and CDR2 sequences are MNHNY and SVGAGI (reference sequence). Trimming took off 7 bases at V and 6 bases at J, with 16 bases between the two ends. CDR3 length: 14 residues. CDR3 in DNA: TGTGCCAGCAACATACAGGGTTTGGCTCAGCCCCAGCATTTT. This encodes CASNIQGLAQPQHF.

This clonotype was seen more than once but under ten times. The rearrangement links TRBV11-2 to TRBJ2-7; D is ambiguous. From germline, CDR1 is SGHAT and CDR2 FQNNGV. This CDR3 has 15 residues. Trimming removed 2 bases from V and 5 bases from J, with 16 bases in between. The chain's CDR3 is CASSLLLPLGHEQYF. For the CDR3, the DNA is TGTGCCAGCAGCTTACTGCTCCCTTTAGGGCACGAGCAGTACTTC. Full variable domain (remainder filled in from reference TRBV11-2 and TRBJ2-7): EAGVAQSPRYKIIEKRQSVAFWCNPISGHATLYWYQQILGQGPKLLIQFQNNGVVDDSQLPKDRFSAERLKGVDSTLKIQPAKLEDSAVYLCASSLLLPLGHEQYFGPGTRLTVT.

This clonotype was recorded a few times. The V and J genes are TRBV20-1 and TRBJ2-5, with D tentatively TRBD2 (6 bases). Trimming shortened V by 6 bases and J by 1 base, and 15 bases separated the two germline ends. This CDR3 region has 14 residues. Germline V gene lookup returns CDR1 DFQATT and CDR2 SNEGSKA (reference sequence). The CDR3: CSARGGATQETQYF. As DNA, the CDR3 is TGCAGTGCCCGGGGCGGGGCGACCCAAGAGACCCAGTACTTC.

The J gene is TRBJ2-5, the V gene TRBV7-9, with 11 bases that match TRBD2. The CDR3 has 18 amino acids. The V gene's germline CDR1 is SEHNR and CDR2 FQNEAQ (reference sequence). J was trimmed by 2 bases and V by 3 bases; bases with no gene match: 11. This chain's CDR3 is CASSFYLGLADQQETQYF. The CDR3 DNA reads as TGTGCCAGCAGCTTTTATTTGGGACTAGCGGACCAACAAGAGACCCAGTACTTC.

The chain joins TRBV25-1 to TRBJ1-1, with D unclear. Trimming shortened V by 2 bases and J by 6 bases, and 10 bases separated the two germline ends. The germline CDR1 and CDR2 sequences are MGHDK and SYGVNS. The CDR3 has 13 amino acids. The DNA of the CDR3 is TGTGCCAGCAGTGAAGGGAGGACCGCTGAAGCTTTCTTT. It specifies CASSEGRTAEAFF.

The J gene is TRBJ2-5, the V gene TRBV9, with D perhaps matching TRBD1 or TRBD2 (6 bases each). Looked up from germline, CDR1 is SGDLS and CDR2 is YYNGEE. There are 14 residues in the CDR3. The germline V and J ends were trimmed by 3 bases and 0 bases, with 9 bases remaining between them. The CDR3 loop is CASSGGGHQETQYF. The DNA of the CDR3 is TGTGCCAGCAGCGGTGGGGGGCACCAAGAGACCCAGTACTTC.

The genes are TRBV4-1 and TRBJ1-1; possibly TRBD1 for D (5 bases). CDR1 is MGHRA, CDR2 YSYEKL, per germline. The CDR3 is made up of 14 amino acids. V lost 5 bases to trimming and J lost 1 base, with 11 bases between them. CDR3 sequence reads: CASSSSDKNTEAFF. CDR3 bases: TGCGCCAGCAGCTCCTCGGACAAGAACACTGAAGCTTTCTTT.

This clonotype was detected ten times or more. This chain links TRBV5-1 with TRBJ1-5; D call uncertain. Trimming removed 9 bases at V and 9 bases at J, with 10 bases between. The CDR3 contains 10 residues. Germline V lookup: CDR1 SGHRS, CDR2 YFSETQ. The CDR3 DNA reads as TGCGCCACCCTCCCGGGGCCCCAGCATTTT. Its translation is CATLPGPQHF.

This chain uses TRBV7-9 with TRBJ2-5; a possible D gene is TRBD2 (6 bases). Germline CDR1 SEHNR, CDR2 FQNEAQ (reference sequence). The CDR3 contains 15 residues. The ends were cut back, 5 bases at V and 0 bases at J, with 13 bases in the middle. CDR3 nucleotides: TGTGCCAGCAGCCCCTCGGGAGCGGACCAAGAGACCCAGTACTTC. Protein: CASSPSGADQETQYF.

In its sample, this clonotype was seen a few times. V usage is TRBV14 and J usage is TRBJ1-2; no clear D. V was cut by 0 bases and J by 3 bases, with 11 bases left in between. Germline CDR1 and CDR2: SGHDN and FVKESK. The CDR3 runs 15 residues. The CDR3 region has the DNA TGTGCCAGCAGCCAAGACTCAGCAACAGACTATGGCTACACCTTC. Protein sequence: CASSQDSATDYGYTF.

At least ten counts were recorded for this clonotype. The chain combines TRBV10-1 with TRBJ2-7; no clear D. The CDR3 spans 15 residues. The ends were cut back, 0 bases at V and 5 bases at J, with 14 bases in the middle. The germline V gene encodes CDR1 WNHNN and CDR2 SYGVQD (reference sequence). DNA of the CDR3: TGCGCCAGCAGTGAGTCGAGGCAGTTTGGCGACGAGCAGTACTTC. Translating gives CASSESRQFGDEQYF.

V and J are TRBV20-1 and TRBJ2-5; TRBD2 matches 8 bases. The CDR3 sequence is 15 residues long. Germline V gene lookup returns CDR1 DFQATT and CDR2 SNEGSKA (reference sequence). V lost 1 base and J lost 5; bases outside the gene matches: 9. The CDR3: CSARGAGTRRETQYF. The CDR3 DNA sequence: TGCAGTGCTAGAGGTGCCGGGACTAGAAGGGAGACCCAGTACTTC.

Points on this clonotype: Its ends do not fully match the called genes, so a read error is possible. The chain employs TRBV29-1 and TRBJ1-2, with D perhaps matching TRBD1 (6 bases). Germline loops: CDR1 SQVTM, CDR2 ANQGSEA. This CDR3 spans 13 amino acids. The CDR3, as DNA: TGCAGCGTCGAGCCAGGGGCGGGGTATGGCCACACCTTC. Protein: CSVEPGAGYGHTF.

V usage is TRBV10-2 and J usage is TRBJ2-7; 10 nucleotides agree with TRBD2. The junction had 4 bases not matched to a gene; V was cut back by 7 bases and J by 4 bases. This CDR3 is 13 amino acids long. Germline V gene lookup returns CDR1 WSHSY and CDR2 SAAADI. As DNA, the CDR3 is TGCGCCAGCATTCTAGCGGGAGTATACGAGCAGTACTTC. It yields the protein CASILAGVYEQYF.